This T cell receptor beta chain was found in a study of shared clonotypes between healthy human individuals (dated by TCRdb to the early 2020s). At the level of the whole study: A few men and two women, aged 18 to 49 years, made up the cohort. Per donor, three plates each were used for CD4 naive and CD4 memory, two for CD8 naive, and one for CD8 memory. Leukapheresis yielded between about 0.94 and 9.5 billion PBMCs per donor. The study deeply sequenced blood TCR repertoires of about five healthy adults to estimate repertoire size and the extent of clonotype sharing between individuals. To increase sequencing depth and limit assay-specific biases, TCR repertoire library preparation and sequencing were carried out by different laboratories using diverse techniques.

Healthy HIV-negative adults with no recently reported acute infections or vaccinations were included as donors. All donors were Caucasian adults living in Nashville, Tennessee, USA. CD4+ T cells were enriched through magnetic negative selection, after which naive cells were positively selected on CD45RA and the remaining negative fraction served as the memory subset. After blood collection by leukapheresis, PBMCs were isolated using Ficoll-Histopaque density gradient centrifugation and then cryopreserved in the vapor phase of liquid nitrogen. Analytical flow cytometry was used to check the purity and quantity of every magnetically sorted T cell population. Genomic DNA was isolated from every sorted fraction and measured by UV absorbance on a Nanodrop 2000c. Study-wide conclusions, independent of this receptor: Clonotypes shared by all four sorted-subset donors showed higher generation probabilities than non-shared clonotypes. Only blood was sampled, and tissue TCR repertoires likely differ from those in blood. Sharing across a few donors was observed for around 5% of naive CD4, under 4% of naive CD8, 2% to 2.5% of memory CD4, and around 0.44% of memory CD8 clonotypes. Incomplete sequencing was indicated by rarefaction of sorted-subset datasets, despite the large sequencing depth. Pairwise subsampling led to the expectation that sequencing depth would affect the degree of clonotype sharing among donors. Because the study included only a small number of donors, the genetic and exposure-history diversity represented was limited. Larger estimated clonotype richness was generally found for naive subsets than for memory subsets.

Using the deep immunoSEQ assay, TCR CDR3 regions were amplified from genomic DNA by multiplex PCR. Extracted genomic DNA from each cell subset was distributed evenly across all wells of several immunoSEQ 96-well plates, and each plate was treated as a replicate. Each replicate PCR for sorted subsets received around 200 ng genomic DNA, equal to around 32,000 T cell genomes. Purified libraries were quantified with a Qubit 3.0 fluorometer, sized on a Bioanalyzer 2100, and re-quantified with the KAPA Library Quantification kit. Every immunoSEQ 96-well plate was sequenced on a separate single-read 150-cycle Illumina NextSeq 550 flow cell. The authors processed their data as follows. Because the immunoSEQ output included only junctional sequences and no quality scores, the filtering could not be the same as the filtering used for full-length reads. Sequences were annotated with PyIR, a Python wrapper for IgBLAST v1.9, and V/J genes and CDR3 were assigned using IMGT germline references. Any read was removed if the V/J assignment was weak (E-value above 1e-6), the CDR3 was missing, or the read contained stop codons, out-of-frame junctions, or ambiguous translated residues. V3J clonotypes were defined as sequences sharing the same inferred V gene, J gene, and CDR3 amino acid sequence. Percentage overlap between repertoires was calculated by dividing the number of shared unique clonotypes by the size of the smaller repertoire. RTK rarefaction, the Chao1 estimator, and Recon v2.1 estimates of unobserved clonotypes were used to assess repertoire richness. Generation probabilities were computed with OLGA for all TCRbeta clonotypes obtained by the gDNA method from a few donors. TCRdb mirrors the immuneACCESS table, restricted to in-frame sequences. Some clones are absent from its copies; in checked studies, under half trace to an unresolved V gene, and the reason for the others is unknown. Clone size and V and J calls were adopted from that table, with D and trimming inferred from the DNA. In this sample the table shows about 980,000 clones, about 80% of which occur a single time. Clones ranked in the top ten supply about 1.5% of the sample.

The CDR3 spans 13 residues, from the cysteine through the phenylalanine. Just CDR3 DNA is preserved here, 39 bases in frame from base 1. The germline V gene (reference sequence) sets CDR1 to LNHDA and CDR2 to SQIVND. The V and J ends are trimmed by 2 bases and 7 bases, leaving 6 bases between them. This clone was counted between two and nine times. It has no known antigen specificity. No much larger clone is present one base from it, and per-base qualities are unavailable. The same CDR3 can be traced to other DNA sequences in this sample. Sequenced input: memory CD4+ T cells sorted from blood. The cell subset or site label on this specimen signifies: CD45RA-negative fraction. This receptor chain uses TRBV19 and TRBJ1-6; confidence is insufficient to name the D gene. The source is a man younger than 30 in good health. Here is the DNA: TGTGCCAGTAGTATAAAGGAGAATTCACCCCTCCACTTT. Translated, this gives CASSIKENSPLHF.